This T cell receptor (beta chain) is drawn from a study of cytomegalovirus exposure and HLA in healthy donors. Regarding the study as a whole: The CMV antigen specificity of a few CMV-associated chains was confirmed through in vitro analysis. Several top significant clusters appeared, in a later analysis, to be linked to common viral pathogens. The study recorded 150 to 200 TCR beta chains that were cytomegalovirus-associated.

There are 14 residues in the CDR3. V gave up 4 bases and J gave up 8 bases; unmatched junction bases: 10. The germline gives CDR1 SGHTA, CDR2 FQGNSA. The PCR used 60 Vbeta and 13 Jbeta primers. This table comes from immunoSEQ multiplex PCR, and its TCRdb copy is limited to in-frame clones, with some not included. The sample yields 150,000 to 250,000 clones, over 75% seen once. This clone was detected a few times. What it binds is unknown. The sequence derives from a boy between 2 and 10 years old in good health and CMV-seronegative. The chain couples TRBV7-2 to TRBJ1-1; TRBD1 agrees at 7 bases. The specimen sequenced was PBMCs. CDR3 sequence reads: CASSSTTGELEAFF. The CDR3 region has the DNA TGTGCCAGCAGCTCGACAACAGGGGAACTAGAAGCTTTCTTT.